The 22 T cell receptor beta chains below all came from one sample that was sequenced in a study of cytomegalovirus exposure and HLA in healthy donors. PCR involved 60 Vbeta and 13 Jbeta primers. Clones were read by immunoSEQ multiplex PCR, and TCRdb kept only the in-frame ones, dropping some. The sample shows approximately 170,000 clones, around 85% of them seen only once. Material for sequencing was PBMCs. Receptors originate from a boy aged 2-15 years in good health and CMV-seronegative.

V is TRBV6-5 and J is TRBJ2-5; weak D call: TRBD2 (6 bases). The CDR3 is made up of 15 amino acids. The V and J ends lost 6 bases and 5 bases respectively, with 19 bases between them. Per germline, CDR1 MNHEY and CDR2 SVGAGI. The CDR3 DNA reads TGTGCCAGCAGCGATGGACTACGACTATGGGAGACCCAGTACTTC. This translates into CASSDGLRLWETQYF.

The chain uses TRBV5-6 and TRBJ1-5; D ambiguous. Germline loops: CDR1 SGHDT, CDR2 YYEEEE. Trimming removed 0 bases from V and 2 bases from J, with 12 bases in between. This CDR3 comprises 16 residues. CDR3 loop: CASSLASGTGNQPQHF. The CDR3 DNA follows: TGTGCCAGCAGCTTGGCCTCCGGAACAGGCAATCAGCCCCAGCATTTT.

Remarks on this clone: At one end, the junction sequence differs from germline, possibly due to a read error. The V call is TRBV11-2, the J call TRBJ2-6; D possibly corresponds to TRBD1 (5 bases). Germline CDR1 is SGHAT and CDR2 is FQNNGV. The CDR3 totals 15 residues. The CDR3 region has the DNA TGTGCCAGCAGCTTAGCTGGGGCTGGGGCCAACGTCCTGACCTTC. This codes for CASSLAGAGANVLTF.

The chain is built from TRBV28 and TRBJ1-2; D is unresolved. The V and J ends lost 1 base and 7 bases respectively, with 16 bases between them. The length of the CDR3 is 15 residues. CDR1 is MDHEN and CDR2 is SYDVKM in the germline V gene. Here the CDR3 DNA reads TGTGCCAGCAGTTTATTTATGGGTCCGCGGCTTGGCTACACCTTC. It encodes CASSLFMGPRLGYTF.

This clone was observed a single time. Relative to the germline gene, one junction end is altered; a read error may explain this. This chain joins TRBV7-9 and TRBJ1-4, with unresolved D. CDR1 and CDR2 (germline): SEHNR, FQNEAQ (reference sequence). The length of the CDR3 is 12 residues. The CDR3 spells CSSAPEEEKLFF. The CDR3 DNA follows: TGTTCCAGCGCCCCAGAGGAGGAAAAACTGTTTTTT.

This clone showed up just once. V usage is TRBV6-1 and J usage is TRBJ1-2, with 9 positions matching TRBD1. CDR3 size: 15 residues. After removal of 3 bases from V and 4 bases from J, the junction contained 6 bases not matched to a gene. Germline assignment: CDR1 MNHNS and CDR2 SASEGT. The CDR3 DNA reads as TGTGCCAGCAGTGACCTTACAGGGGGCCTCTATGGCTACACCTTC. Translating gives CASSDLTGGLYGYTF.

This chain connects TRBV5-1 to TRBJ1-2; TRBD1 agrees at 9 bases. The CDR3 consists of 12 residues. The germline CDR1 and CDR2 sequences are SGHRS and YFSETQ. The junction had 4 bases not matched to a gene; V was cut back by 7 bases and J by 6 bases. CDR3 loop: CASGQGSDGYTF. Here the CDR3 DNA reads TGCGCCAGCGGACAGGGGTCGGATGGCTACACCTTC.

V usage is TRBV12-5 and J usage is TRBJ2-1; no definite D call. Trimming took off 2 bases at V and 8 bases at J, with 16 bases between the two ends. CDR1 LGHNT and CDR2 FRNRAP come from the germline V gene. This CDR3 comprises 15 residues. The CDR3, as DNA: TGTGCTAGTGGTTTGCCGGATGCCAGCCGGGATGAGCAGTTCTTC. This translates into CASGLPDASRDEQFF. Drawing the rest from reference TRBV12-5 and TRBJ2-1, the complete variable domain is DARVTQTPRHKVTEMGQEVTMRCQPILGHNTVFWYRQTMMQGLELLAYFRNRAPLDDSGMPKDRFSAEMPDATLATLKIQPSEPRDSAVYFCASGLPDASRDEQFFGPGTRLTVL.

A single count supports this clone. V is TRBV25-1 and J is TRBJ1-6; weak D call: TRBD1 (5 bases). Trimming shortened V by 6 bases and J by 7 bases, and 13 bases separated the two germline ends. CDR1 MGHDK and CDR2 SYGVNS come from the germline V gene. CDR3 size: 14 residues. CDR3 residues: CASSFGTLNSPLHF. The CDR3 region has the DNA TGTGCCAGCAGCTTCGGGACTCTAAATTCACCCCTCCACTTT.

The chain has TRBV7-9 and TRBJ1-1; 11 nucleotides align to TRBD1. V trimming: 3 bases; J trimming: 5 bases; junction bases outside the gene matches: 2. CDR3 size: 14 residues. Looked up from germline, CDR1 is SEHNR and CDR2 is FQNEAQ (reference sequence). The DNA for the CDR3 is TGTGCCAGCAGCTTGGACAGGGGGCCGACTGAAGCTTTCTTT. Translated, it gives CASSLDRGPTEAFF.

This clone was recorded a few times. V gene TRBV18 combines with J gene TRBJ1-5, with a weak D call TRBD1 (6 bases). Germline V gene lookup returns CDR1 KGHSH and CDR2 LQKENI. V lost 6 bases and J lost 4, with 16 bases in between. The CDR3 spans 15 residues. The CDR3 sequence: CASSVVGGSNQPQHF. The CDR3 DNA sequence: TGTGCCAGCTCGGTGGTTGGGGGCTCAAATCAGCCCCAGCATTTT.

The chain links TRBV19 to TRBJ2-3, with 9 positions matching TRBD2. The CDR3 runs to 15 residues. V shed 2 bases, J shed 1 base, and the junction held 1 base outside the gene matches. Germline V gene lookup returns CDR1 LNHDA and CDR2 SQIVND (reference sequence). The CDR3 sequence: CASSISSGGTDTQYF. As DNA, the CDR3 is TGTGCCAGTAGTATATCTAGCGGGGGCACAGATACGCAGTATTTT.

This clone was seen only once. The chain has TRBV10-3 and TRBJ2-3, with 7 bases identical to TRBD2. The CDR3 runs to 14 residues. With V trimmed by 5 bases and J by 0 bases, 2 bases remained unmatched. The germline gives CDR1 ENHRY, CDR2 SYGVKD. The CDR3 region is CAISSGESTDTQYF. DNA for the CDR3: TGTGCCATCAGTAGCGGGGAAAGCACAGATACGCAGTATTTT.

The CDR3 DNA is TGTGCCACCGCGGGGGGACTAGCCCCCTTGGAGCAGTTCTTC. Its protein is CATAGGLAPLEQFF. V and J are TRBV19 and TRBJ2-1, with 9 bases that match TRBD2. Germline V CDR1 and CDR2: LNHDA, SQIVND (reference sequence). The CDR3 is made up of 14 amino acids. The trim removed 10 bases at V and 10 bases at J, leaving 14 bases unmatched.

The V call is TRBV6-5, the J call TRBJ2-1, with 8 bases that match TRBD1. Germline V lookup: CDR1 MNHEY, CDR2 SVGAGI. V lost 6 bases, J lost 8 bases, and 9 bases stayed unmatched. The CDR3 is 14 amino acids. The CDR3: CASRIRDRRHEQFF. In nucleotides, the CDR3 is TGTGCCAGCAGAATCCGGGACAGGCGGCATGAGCAGTTCTTC.

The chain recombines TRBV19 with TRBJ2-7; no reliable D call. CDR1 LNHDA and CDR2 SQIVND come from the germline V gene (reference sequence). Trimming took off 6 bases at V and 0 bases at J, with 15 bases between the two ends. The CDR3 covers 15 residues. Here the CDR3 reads CASSPFSSSSYEQYF. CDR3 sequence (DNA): TGTGCCAGTAGCCCTTTTTCGTCCAGCTCCTACGAGCAGTACTTC.

CDR3 nucleotides: TGTGCCAGCAGCGTAGGCCCACAGGGGGCGAACTCTGGGGCCAACGTCCTGACTTTC. Its translation is CASSVGPQGANSGANVLTF. This chain uses TRBV9 with TRBJ2-6; 9 bases are shared with TRBD1. The CDR3 totals 19 residues. Germline V CDR1 and CDR2: SGDLS, YYNGEE. Trimming cost V 0 bases and J 0 bases; bases outside gene matches: 7.

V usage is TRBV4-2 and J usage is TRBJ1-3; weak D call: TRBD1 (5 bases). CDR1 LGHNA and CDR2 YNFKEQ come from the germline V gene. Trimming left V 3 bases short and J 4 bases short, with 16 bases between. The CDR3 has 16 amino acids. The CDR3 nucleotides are TGTGCCAGCAGCCAGACCGACACAGGCTTCGGAAACACCATATATTTT. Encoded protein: CASSQTDTGFGNTIYF.

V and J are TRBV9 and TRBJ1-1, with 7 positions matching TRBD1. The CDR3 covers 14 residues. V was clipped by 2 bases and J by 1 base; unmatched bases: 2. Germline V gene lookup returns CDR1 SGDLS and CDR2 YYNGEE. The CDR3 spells CASSVTGANTEAFF. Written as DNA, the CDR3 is TGTGCCAGCAGCGTTACAGGGGCGAACACTGAAGCTTTCTTT. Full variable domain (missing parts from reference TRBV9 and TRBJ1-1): DSGVTQTPKHLITATGQRVTLRCSPRSGDLSVYWYQQSLDQGLQFLIQYYNGEERAKGNILERFSAQQFPDLHSELNLSSLELGDSALYFCASSVTGANTEAFFGQGTRLTVV.

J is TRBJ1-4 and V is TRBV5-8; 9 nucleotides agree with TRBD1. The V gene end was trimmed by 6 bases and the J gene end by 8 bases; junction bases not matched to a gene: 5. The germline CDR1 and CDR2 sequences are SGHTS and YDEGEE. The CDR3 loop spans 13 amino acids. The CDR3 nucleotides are TGTGCCAGCAATGAGGGACAGGGCGAAAAACTGTTTTTT. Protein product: CASNEGQGEKLFF.

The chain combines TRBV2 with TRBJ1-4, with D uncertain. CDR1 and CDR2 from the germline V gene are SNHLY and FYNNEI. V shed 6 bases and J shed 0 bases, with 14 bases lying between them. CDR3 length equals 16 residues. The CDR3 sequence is CASRKVGQATNEKLFF. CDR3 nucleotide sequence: TGTGCCAGCAGGAAAGTTGGGCAGGCAACTAATGAAAAACTGTTTTTT. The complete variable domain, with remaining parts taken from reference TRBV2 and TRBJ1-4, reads EPEVTQTPSHQVTQMGQEVILRCVPISNHLYFYWYRQILGQKVEFLVSFYNNEISEKSEIFDDQFSVERPDGSNFTLKIRSTKLEDSAMYFCASRKVGQATNEKLFFGSGTQLSVL.

The CDR3, as DNA: TGCGCCAGCAGTCAAAGTCAGGTGAACACTGAAGCTTTCTTT. Amino acids: CASSQSQVNTEAFF. The rearrangement links TRBV23-1 to TRBJ1-1, with D unresolved. TRBV23-1 is noted as an ORF with a role that remains uncertain. Trimming removed 2 bases from V and 0 bases from J, with 7 bases in between. The CDR3 totals 14 residues.